This entry lists 4 T cell receptor beta chains sequenced from one sample in a study of neurological immune-mediated disorders. Each CDR3 protein is one row after TCRdb ran MiXCR on the 5' RACE reads. This table has over 45,000 distinct CDR3 sequences, 2.5% to 3.5% appearing once. Sequencing was carried out using PBMCs. These receptors originate from a woman aged 50 to 60 with multiple sclerosis.

The sample holds many counts of this clonotype. This chain connects TRBV20-1 to TRBJ2-5; D ambiguous. Between the trimmed V and J ends, which lost 2 bases and 5 bases, there was a span of 9 bases. Germline-derived CDR1 and CDR2 are DFQATT and SNEGSKA (reference sequence). The CDR3 runs 12 residues. The CDR3 loop reads CSARQRTETQYF. Here the CDR3 DNA reads TGCAGTGCTAGACAAAGGACGGAGACCCAGTACTTC.

This clonotype was found many times. The chain has TRBV5-1 and TRBJ2-2, with 7 bases that match TRBD2. Germline CDR1 SGHRS, CDR2 YFSETQ. Trimming removed 1 base from V and 5 bases from J; junction bases left unmatched: 8. There are 16 residues in the CDR3. The CDR3 region is CASSLLSGGWTGELFF. DNA of the CDR3: TGCGCCAGCAGCTTGTTGTCGGGGGGATGGACCGGGGAGCTGTTTTTT.

This clonotype has at least ten counts. The chain has TRBV5-1 and TRBJ2-7; D is perhaps TRBD1 or TRBD2 (5 bases each). CDR1 and CDR2 (germline): SGHRS, YFSETQ. This CDR3 has 14 amino acids. V was cut by 2 bases and J by 3 bases, with 12 bases left in between. CDR3 DNA: TGCGCCAGCAGCTTCGGGACGCCCGGCTACGAGCAGTACTTC. Translating gives CASSFGTPGYEQYF.

This clonotype was picked up many times. The genes are TRBV10-3 and TRBJ2-3; 9 bases line up with TRBD1. The CDR3 spans 15 residues. V shed 4 bases, J shed 0 bases, and the junction held 2 bases outside the gene matches. Germline V CDR1 and CDR2: ENHRY, SYGVKD. The CDR3 DNA follows: TGTGCCATCAGTGCCGGGACAGGGAGCACAGATACGCAGTATTTT. Its translation: CAISAGTGSTDTQYF.